One and the same sample provided the 17 T cell receptor beta chains below, sequenced in a study of blood T cell repertoires in COVID-19. Assay used: immunoSEQ multiplex PCR; TCRdb lists only in-frame clones, some missing. The table shows a few hundred thousand clones, with roughly 92% occurring only once. The sample comprised PBMCs or T cells enriched from blood (not recorded which). The source is a woman between 35 and 50 years old who had been exposed to COVID-19.

The rearrangement uses TRBV18 and TRBJ1-2; D is unresolved. The germline V gene encodes CDR1 KGHSH and CDR2 LQKENI. V was shortened by 4 bases and J by 4 bases, with 13 bases between the two germline ends. This CDR3 spans 14 amino acids. The CDR3 DNA is TGTGCCAGCTCACAAGGAGAAAGCCGCTATGGCTACACCTTC. This sequence encodes CASSQGESRYGYTF.

The rearrangement uses TRBV7-3 and TRBJ2-2, with D maybe TRBD1 (6 bases). The CDR3 length is 19 residues. Trimming took 2 bases from V and 0 from J, leaving 19 bases between them. Germline V gene data show CDR1 as SGHTA and CDR2 as FQGTGA. In nucleotides, the CDR3 is TGTGCCAGCAGCTTACCCGATTGGACAGCGGTACCGAACACCGGGGAGCTGTTTTTT. Translation: CASSLPDWTAVPNTGELFF. The full variable domain, with the rest looked up from reference TRBV7-3 and TRBJ2-2, is GAGVSQTPSNKVTEKGKYVELRCDPISGHTALYWYRQSLGQGPEFLIYFQGTGAADDSGLPNDRFFAVRPEGSVSTLKIQRTERGDSAVYLCASSLPDWTAVPNTGELFFGEGSRLTVL.

This clone was recorded once. The chain couples TRBV19 to TRBJ1-2; 8 positions match TRBD1. CDR1 is LNHDA and CDR2 is SQIVND in the germline V gene (reference sequence). The junction had 5 bases not matched to a gene; V was cut back by 7 bases and J by 1 base. The CDR3 length is 14 residues. CDR3 sequence: CASTMDRVNYGYTF. The CDR3 DNA sequence: TGTGCCAGTACGATGGACAGGGTTAACTATGGCTACACCTTC.

The rearrangement uses TRBV6-2 or TRBV6-3 and TRBJ1-2; D may be TRBD1 (6 bases). The CDR3 length is 13 residues. Germline values: CDR1 MNHEY, CDR2 SVGEGT. V was trimmed by 4 bases and J by 8 bases, leaving 14 bases between them. The CDR3 nucleotides are TGTGCCAGCAGTTTCCACAGGGTGGAAGGCTACACCTTC. As protein: CASSFHRVEGYTF.

The chain employs TRBV18 and TRBJ1-4, with D maybe TRBD1 (5 bases). The germline gives CDR1 KGHSH, CDR2 LQKENI. V lost 3 bases to trimming and J lost 4 bases, with 15 bases between them. The CDR3 runs to 16 residues. The CDR3, as DNA: TGTGCCAGCTCACCCGGCCAGAGCGGGGGTAATGAAAAACTGTTTTTT. It codes for CASSPGQSGGNEKLFF.

The chain links TRBV5-1 to TRBJ1-5, with 7 bases that match TRBD1. The CDR3 has 17 residues. The V gene end was trimmed by 4 bases and the J gene end by 4 bases; junction bases not matched to a gene: 14. Germline lookup yields CDR1 SGHRS and CDR2 YFSETQ. The CDR3 DNA sequence: TGCGCCAGCAGCAACCCGAAGGGGGCTATCAGGAATCAGCCCCAGCATTTT. Encoded protein: CASSNPKGAIRNQPQHF.

V usage is TRBV19 and J usage is TRBJ1-1; D may be TRBD1 (6 bases). The germline CDR1 and CDR2 sequences are LNHDA and SQIVND (reference sequence). The CDR3 runs to 14 residues. The V end lost 3 bases, the J end lost 2 bases, and 10 bases lay between the germline ends. CDR3 sequence reads: CASSIQQGNTEAFF. The CDR3 region has the DNA TGTGCCAGTAGTATCCAACAGGGCAACACTGAAGCTTTCTTT.

V is TRBV5-4 and J is TRBJ1-2, with a tentative D call TRBD1 (5 bases). Germline lookup yields CDR1 SGHNT and CDR2 YYREEE (reference sequence). Trimming removed 4 bases from V and 8 bases from J, with 12 bases in between. The CDR3 has 12 residues. The CDR3 nucleotides are TGTGCCAGCAGCCTAATTAGGGGCGGCTACACCTTC. This gives the protein CASSLIRGGYTF.

The chain employs TRBV7-2 and TRBJ2-1; tentative D call: TRBD2 (5 bases). CDR1 SGHTA and CDR2 FQGNSA come from the germline V gene. The V gene lost 4 bases and the J gene lost 7 bases, with 14 bases spanning the gap. The CDR3 contains 14 residues. The CDR3 DNA reads TGTGCCAGCAGCTCGGGGTCCGGTTCGAATGAGCAGTTCTTC. Translated, it gives CASSSGSGSNEQFF. Using reference TRBV7-2 and TRBJ2-1 for the parts outside the CDR3, the full variable domain is GAGVSQSPSNKVTEKGKDVELRCDPISGHTALYWYRQSLGQGLEFLIYFQGNSAPDKSGLPSDRFSAERTGGSVSTLTIQRTQQEDSAVYLCASSSGSGSNEQFFGPGTRLTVL.

The V and J genes are TRBV11-3 and TRBJ1-4, with D possibly matching TRBD1 (6 bases). Germline V gives CDR1 SGHNT, CDR2 YENEEA. V was shortened by 2 bases and J by 5 bases, with 18 bases between the two germline ends. The CDR3 runs 17 residues. CDR3 protein: CASSLIADRQANEKLFF. Here the CDR3 DNA reads TGTGCCAGCAGCTTAATCGCGGACAGACAGGCGAATGAAAAACTGTTTTTT.

The rearrangement links TRBV6-5 to TRBJ2-7; D perhaps matches TRBD1 (5 bases). Germline V gene data show CDR1 as MNHEY and CDR2 as SVGAGI. CDR3 size: 14 residues. Deletions cut 5 bases from V and 3 bases from J, with 14 bases between. The CDR3 loop is CASSPLNRFYEQYF. CDR3 DNA sequence: TGTGCCAGCAGTCCCTTAAACAGGTTCTACGAGCAGTACTTC.

This chain uses TRBV7-9 with TRBJ1-4; no clear D gene. Germline-derived CDR1 and CDR2 are SEHNR and FQNEAQ (reference sequence). The CDR3 is 16 residues long. Trimming cost V 4 bases and J 0 bases, with 12 bases left between them. The CDR3 DNA sequence: TGTGCCAGCAGCTCGGACCGGGGAGCAACTAATGAAAAACTGTTTTTT. It specifies CASSSDRGATNEKLFF. The whole variable domain, remainder taken from reference TRBV7-9 and TRBJ1-4, is DTGVSQNPRHKITKRGQNVTFRCDPISEHNRLYWYRQTLGQGPEFLTYFQNEAQLEKSRLLSDRFSAERPKGSFSTLEIQRTEQGDSAMYLCASSSDRGATNEKLFFGSGTQLSVL.

This chain uses TRBV9 with TRBJ1-1, with a weak D call TRBD1 (6 bases). With 3 bases removed from V and 8 bases from J, the gap between germline ends came to 14 bases. CDR1 SGDLS and CDR2 YYNGEE come from the germline V gene. The CDR3 runs to 13 residues. DNA for the CDR3: TGTGCCAGCAGCGGAGAAAACAGGGCAGAAGCTTTCTTT. Residues: CASSGENRAEAFF.

V and J are TRBV19 and TRBJ1-2, with D perhaps TRBD1 (6 bases). The germline V and J ends were trimmed by 8 bases and 2 bases, with 12 bases remaining between them. Germline lookup yields CDR1 LNHDA and CDR2 SQIVND (reference sequence). The CDR3 spans 13 residues. This CDR3 reads CASHQQGNYGYTF. CDR3 sequence (DNA): TGTGCCAGTCACCAACAGGGAAACTATGGCTACACCTTC.

The genes are TRBV5-5 and TRBJ2-7; 9 bases match TRBD1. J was trimmed by 5 bases and V by 3 bases; bases with no gene match: 9. The length of the CDR3 is 15 residues. Germline CDR1 is SGHKS and CDR2 is YYEKEE (reference sequence). This CDR3 is CASSSGTGYNHEQYF. The CDR3 bases are TGTGCCAGCAGCTCGGGGACAGGGTATAACCACGAGCAGTACTTC.

This chain joins TRBV14 and TRBJ2-7; possibly TRBD2 for D (6 bases). Trimming took 3 bases from V and 2 from J, leaving 14 bases between them. The CDR3 loop spans 15 amino acids. From germline, CDR1 is SGHDN and CDR2 FVKESK. For the CDR3, the DNA is TGTGCCAGCAGCCATGGCACCACTAGCCCCTACGAGCAGTACTTC. Its translation is CASSHGTTSPYEQYF.

The chain has TRBV19 and TRBJ1-6; D might be TRBD1 (5 bases). Germline V lookup: CDR1 LNHDA, CDR2 SQIVND (reference sequence). The CDR3 sequence is 16 residues long. With 9 bases removed from V and 8 bases from J, the gap between germline ends came to 23 bases. CDR3 loop: CASTPGGGRADSPLHF. In DNA form, the CDR3 reads TGTGCCAGCACTCCCGGGGGGGGACGCGCCGATTCACCCCTCCACTTT.